One sample yielded the 32 T cell receptor beta chains listed below, sequenced in a study of response to subunit inactivated influenza vaccine (dated by TCRdb to the late 2010s). Library generation was performed with RT-PCR. The sequencer listed for this sample is Illumina HiSeq 2500. TCRdb handled the public reads itself, with Q25 trimming in fastp and clone calling in MiXCR, and kept productive beta chains. Every entry covers one CDR3 protein and lists the most common genes and DNA from its rows. This sample has more than 150,000 distinct CDR3 sequences in its table, and nearly 9.5% of those were observed once. 11% of the sample is in the top ten clones. The specimen comprised non-naive T cells sorted from PBMCs, sampled on the day of vaccination. The cell subset or site label on this specimen signifies: memory T cell fraction. All receptors come from a man aged 50 to 59 who received an inactivated influenza vaccine. Donor details come from another sample of the same person, matched by shared clones.

This clonotype has a count of ten or more. The chain joins TRBV4-2 to TRBJ2-7, with D possibly matching TRBD1 (5 bases). The V end lost 4 bases, the J end lost 2 bases, and 12 bases lay between the germline ends. Germline V CDR1 and CDR2: LGHNA, YNFKEQ. The CDR3 is 14 amino acids. DNA for the CDR3: TGTGCCAGCAGCCGAATGACAGTTCCCTACGAGCAGTACTTC. It is translated as CASSRMTVPYEQYF.

This clonotype was detected a few times. The chain couples TRBV25-1 to TRBJ2-3; possible D gene TRBD2, 6 bases. The CDR3 has 15 amino acids. Germline loops: CDR1 MGHDK, CDR2 SYGVNS. V dropped 8 bases and J dropped 1 base, with 16 bases sitting between them. The CDR3 DNA is TGTGCCAGCGCAGAAGCAGCGGGTGGCACAGATACGCAGTATTTT. The encoded protein is CASAEAAGGTDTQYF.

This clonotype has a count of ten or more. V gene TRBV11-2 combines with J gene TRBJ1-2, with no clear D. The germline V gene has CDR1 SGHAT and CDR2 FQNNGV. The CDR3 sequence is 13 residues long. V shed 1 base and J shed 6 bases, with 9 bases lying between them. DNA for the CDR3: TGTGCCAGCAGCTTAGGACCAAGCCATGGCTACACCTTC. This gives the protein CASSLGPSHGYTF.

This clonotype occurred many times. The rearrangement joins TRBV7-6 to TRBJ2-3; D remains unclear. Germline CDR1 SGHVS, CDR2 FNYEAQ. The V gene lost 3 bases and the J gene lost 4 bases, with 8 bases spanning the gap. The CDR3 spans 13 residues. The CDR3 sequence: CASSLAPPDTQYF. The DNA of the CDR3 is TGTGCCAGCAGCTTGGCTCCTCCAGATACGCAGTATTTT.

A word on this clonotype: The junction departs from the called germline gene at one end, perhaps through a read error. The chain carries TRBV3-1 and TRBJ2-4; D gene unclear. The CDR3 covers 12 residues. The germline CDR1 and CDR2 sequences are LGHDT and YNNKEL (reference sequence). Here the CDR3 reads CASSQGARQVIF. DNA for the CDR3: TGTGCCAGCAGCCAAGGTGCGCGGCAGGTAATCTTC. The whole variable domain, filled in from reference TRBV3-1 and TRBJ2-4, reads DTAVSQTPKYLVTQMGNDKSIKCEQNLGHDTMYWYKQDSKKFLKIMFSYNNKELIINETVPNRFSPKSPDKAHLNLHINSLELGDSAVYFCASSQGARQVIFGAGTRLSVL.

The chain links TRBV10-3 to TRBJ2-7; D remains unclear. This CDR3 region has 13 residues. In germline, CDR1 is ENHRY, CDR2 SYGVKD. Trimming pared 9 bases from V and 0 bases from J, leaving 12 bases between. The CDR3 reads CAIGPQNSYEQYF. CDR3 bases: TGTGCCATAGGTCCCCAGAACTCCTACGAGCAGTACTTC.

In its sample, this clonotype was seen many times. The V and J genes are TRBV7-9 and TRBJ2-7; D gene unclear. The germline V and J ends were trimmed by 4 bases and 6 bases, with 22 bases remaining between them. Looked up from germline, CDR1 is SEHNR and CDR2 is FQNEAQ (reference sequence). This CDR3 is built from 16 residues. CDR3 nucleotide sequence: TGTGCCAGCAGCTCCCAGCTTACGCCGTCCCTCGGCGAGCAGTACTTC. It translates to CASSSQLTPSLGEQYF. The full variable domain, completed using reference TRBV7-9 and TRBJ2-7, is DTGVSQNPRHKITKRGQNVTFRCDPISEHNRLYWYRQTLGQGPEFLTYFQNEAQLEKSRLLSDRFSAERPKGSFSTLEIQRTEQGDSAMYLCASSSQLTPSLGEQYFGPGTRLTVT.

CDR3 coding DNA: TGCGCCAGCAGCCAAGAACAGGGAAAGACCCAGTACTTC. Its protein is CASSQEQGKTQYF. The chain uses TRBV4-3 and TRBJ2-5, with D possibly being TRBD1 (6 bases). CDR3 length: 13 residues. V shed 0 bases and J shed 6 bases, with 8 bases lying between them. Looked up from germline, CDR1 is LGHNA and CDR2 is YSLEER.

The table lists this clonotype with many counts. The rearrangement joins TRBV3-1 to TRBJ1-1, with D possibly being TRBD1 (6 bases). Trimming left V 2 bases short and J 1 base short, with 17 bases between. Per germline, CDR1 LGHDT and CDR2 YNNKEL (reference sequence). The CDR3 spans 17 residues. Here the CDR3 DNA reads TGTGCCAGCAGCCAAATTTGGGGGCCGACACAGAACACTGAAGCTTTCTTT. Protein product: CASSQIWGPTQNTEAFF.

This clonotype was recorded at least ten times. The genes are TRBV29-1 and TRBJ1-1; D not resolved. Germline CDR1 is SQVTM and CDR2 is ANQGSEA. CDR3 length: 11 residues. Trimming took 0 bases from V and 10 from J, leaving 9 bases between them. CDR3 DNA sequence: TGCAGCGTTGAAGAGGTACGCGGAGCTTTCTTT. It codes for CSVEEVRGAFF.

The V and J genes are TRBV4-3 and TRBJ1-2; D possibly corresponds to TRBD1 (6 bases). V was pared by 0 bases and J by 5 bases, with 13 bases between. This CDR3 is built from 15 residues. The germline gives CDR1 LGHNA, CDR2 YSLEER. CDR3: CASSQDLGTHYGYTF. CDR3 DNA sequence: TGCGCCAGCAGCCAAGATCTTGGGACACATTATGGCTACACCTTC.

This clonotype was counted many times. The V gene is TRBV28, the J gene TRBJ2-7; possibly TRBD1 or TRBD2 for D (6 bases each). Germline V CDR1 and CDR2: MDHEN, SYDVKM. This CDR3 has 17 amino acids. The ends were cut back, 5 bases at V and 1 base at J, with 21 bases in the middle. CDR3: CASSPRGLARGSYEQYF. DNA of the CDR3: TGTGCCAGCAGTCCCCGGGGGCTAGCCAGGGGTTCCTACGAGCAGTACTTC.

The sample holds many counts of this clonotype. J is TRBJ2-5 and V is TRBV3-1; D may be TRBD1 (5 bases). CDR3 length: 14 amino acids. Germline V lookup: CDR1 LGHDT, CDR2 YNNKEL (reference sequence). V was cut by 1 base and J by 4 bases, with 10 bases left in between. CDR3 bases: TGTGCCAGCAGCCAAGCGTCGCAGGGAGAGACCCAGTACTTC. This gives the protein CASSQASQGETQYF.

This clonotype was counted a few times. The chain links TRBV3-1 to TRBJ2-1; D ambiguous. The CDR3 loop spans 11 amino acids. V lost 0 bases to trimming and J lost 7 bases, with 1 base between them. CDR1 LGHDT and CDR2 YNNKEL come from the germline V gene (reference sequence). The CDR3 here is CASSQENEQFF. CDR3 bases: TGTGCCAGCAGCCAAGAGAATGAGCAGTTCTTC.

This clonotype has more than one count but fewer than ten. This chain connects TRBV3-1 to TRBJ2-5, with 12 bases lining up with TRBD2. The CDR3 covers 14 residues. The germline gives CDR1 LGHDT, CDR2 YNNKEL (reference sequence). Trimming removed 3 bases from V and 7 bases from J; junction bases left unmatched: 3. CDR3 region: CASSQGLAGGTQYF. Written as DNA, the CDR3 is TGTGCCAGCAGCCAGGGACTAGCGGGCGGGACCCAGTACTTC.

The sample holds many counts of this clonotype. The chain combines TRBV4-2 with TRBJ2-5; D is perhaps TRBD2 (6 bases). The CDR3 has 15 amino acids. V was cut by 3 bases and J by 2 bases, with 13 bases left in between. The germline V gene encodes CDR1 LGHNA and CDR2 YNFKEQ. The DNA of the CDR3 is TGTGCCAGCAGCCAGAGTCCCGGGACTCAAGAGACCCAGTACTTC. Translated, it gives CASSQSPGTQETQYF.

This clonotype was seen only a few times. This chain joins TRBV5-1 and TRBJ2-2; D might be TRBD2 (5 bases). Trimming pared 4 bases from V and 5 bases from J, leaving 12 bases between. Germline CDR1 SGHRS, CDR2 YFSETQ. The CDR3 length is 14 residues. The CDR3: CASSIDGGTGELFF. Here the CDR3 DNA reads TGCGCCAGCAGCATCGACGGCGGGACCGGGGAGCTGTTTTTT.

The chain links TRBV20-1 to TRBJ1-5, with no clear D. This CDR3 is 12 amino acids long. The V end was cut by 6 bases, the J end by 13 bases, with 19 bases between. From germline, CDR1 is DFQATT and CDR2 SNEGSKA (reference sequence). The CDR3 loop reads CSASRLNQHQHF. CDR3 coding DNA: TGCAGTGCCTCCCGGCTTAATCAGCATCAGCATTTT.

The CDR3 here is CASSLGQVVETQYF. CDR3 DNA sequence: TGCGCCAGCAGCTTGGGACAGGTGGTAGAGACCCAGTACTTC. The V and J genes are TRBV5-1 and TRBJ2-5; D may be TRBD1 (6 bases). CDR1 and CDR2 (germline): SGHRS, YFSETQ. This CDR3 has 14 residues. Trimming left V 0 bases short and J 4 bases short, with 10 bases between.

This clonotype is medium-sized in the sample. The chain couples TRBV4-3 to TRBJ2-5; either TRBD1 or TRBD2 may supply D (5 bases each). There are 15 residues in the CDR3. CDR1 is LGHNA, CDR2 YSLEER, per germline. Trimming stripped 0 bases from V and 4 bases from J, with 12 bases between. The chain's CDR3 is CASSQDVAGRETQYF. Here the CDR3 DNA reads TGCGCCAGCAGCCAAGATGTGGCAGGGAGAGAGACCCAGTACTTC.

This clonotype appeared a few times. The chain recombines TRBV20-1 with TRBJ2-7, with TRBD2 matching over 9 bases. The CDR3 is 14 residues long. The germline gives CDR1 DFQATT, CDR2 SNEGSKA (reference sequence). Trimming removed 0 bases from V and 7 bases from J; junction bases left unmatched: 7. The chain's CDR3 is CSARDLAGVREQYF. CDR3 DNA: TGCAGTGCTAGAGACTTAGCGGGAGTAAGGGAGCAGTACTTC.

This clonotype was picked up a small number of times. This rearrangement joins TRBV27 to TRBJ2-2; 8 nucleotides agree with TRBD1. The ends lost 3 bases at V and 4 bases at J; junction bases unmatched: 7. The CDR3 runs 16 residues. Germline V CDR1 and CDR2: MNHEY, SMNVEV (reference sequence). CDR3 sequence reads: CASSFVRTGLTGELFF. The CDR3 coding sequence is TGTGCCAGCAGTTTTGTTCGGACAGGGCTCACCGGGGAGCTGTTTTTT.

This clonotype occurred a few times. The chain is built from TRBV9 and TRBJ2-3; D is unclear. There are 14 residues in the CDR3. The V and J ends lost 0 bases and 2 bases respectively, with 7 bases between them. Germline V gives CDR1 SGDLS, CDR2 YYNGEE. The CDR3 loop reads CASSVGPATDTQYF. The CDR3 DNA reads as TGTGCCAGCAGCGTAGGCCCAGCCACAGATACGCAGTATTTT.

J is TRBJ1-3 and V is TRBV12-3 or TRBV12-4; the match to TRBD1 covers 10 bases. The ends lost 2 bases at V and 1 base at J; junction bases unmatched: 11. This CDR3 has 19 residues. CDR3 nucleotide sequence: TGTGCCAGCAGTTTATTTCCGACAGGGGGCACTGGGTCTGGAAACACCATATATTTT. This translates into CASSLFPTGGTGSGNTIYF.

This clonotype was seen more than once but under ten times. This chain uses TRBV20-1 with TRBJ2-5; 11 bases align to TRBD2. The CDR3 sequence is 14 residues long. The J segment lost 5 bases and the V segment lost 5 bases, leaving 7 bases of the junction unmatched. From germline, CDR1 is DFQATT and CDR2 SNEGSKA (reference sequence). The CDR3 here is CSARGTSGSETQYF. The DNA for the CDR3 is TGCAGTGCTCGAGGGACTAGCGGTTCGGAGACCCAGTACTTC.

This clonotype was picked up a small number of times. In DNA form, the CDR3 reads TGCAGCGTTGATTTACGGGGGGGCGGCAATGAGCAGTTCTTC. It translates to CSVDLRGGGNEQFF. This sequence joins TRBV29-1 and TRBJ2-1; 8 bases align to TRBD2. The CDR3 spans 14 residues. The V and J ends lost 3 bases and 6 bases, in that order; junction bases with no gene match: 7. Germline CDR1 is SQVTM and CDR2 is ANQGSEA.

This clonotype was found a few times. The V call is TRBV20-1, the J call TRBJ1-4; D call uncertain. The CDR3 has 12 residues. Germline CDR1 reads DFQATT; CDR2 reads SNEGSKA (reference sequence). Trimming took off 5 bases at V and 6 bases at J, with 10 bases between the two ends. CDR3 coding DNA: TGCAGTGCTTCCGGGAGGGATGAAAAACTGTTTTTT. It translates to CSASGRDEKLFF.

The V call is TRBV7-2, the J call TRBJ2-7; D gene ambiguous. The CDR3 runs 12 residues. CDR1 and CDR2 (germline): SGHTA, FQGNSA. Trimming removed 5 bases at V and 2 bases at J, with 7 bases between. The CDR3 sequence is CASSPRTYEQYF. As DNA, the CDR3 is TGTGCCAGCAGCCCGCGTACCTACGAGCAGTACTTC.

This clonotype was observed at least ten times. This chain joins TRBV12-3 or TRBV12-4 and TRBJ2-3; D is perhaps TRBD2 (5 bases). The CDR3 runs to 14 residues. Trimming removed 6 bases from V and 4 bases from J, with 14 bases in between. CDR3 in DNA: TGTGCCAGCAGCCAGGACTTCGGGGCAGATACGCAGTATTTT. Its protein product is CASSQDFGADTQYF.

The chain has TRBV6-2 or TRBV6-3 and TRBJ1-1, with a weak D call TRBD1 (5 bases). This CDR3 is 17 amino acids long. Trimming removed 0 bases at V and 5 bases at J, with 19 bases between. The germline CDR1 and CDR2 sequences are MNHEY and SVGEGT. CDR3 bases: TGTGCCAGCAGTTACTCTAGACAGTTGGGACCGCTGACTGAAGCTTTCTTT. Its translation is CASSYSRQLGPLTEAFF.

This clonotype was found a few times. Sequence at one end of the junction differs from germline and may be a read error. The rearrangement uses TRBV13 and TRBJ2-5; 8 bases align to TRBD2. Germline CDR1 and CDR2: PRHDT and FYEKMQ (reference sequence). This CDR3 is built from 17 residues. CDR3 nucleotides: TGTGCCACCAGCAGAGGATGGACTAGCCGGGAGAGGGAGACCCAGTACTTC. This translates into CATSRGWTSRERETQYF.

V gene TRBV4-3 combines with J gene TRBJ2-5; tentatively, D is TRBD1 (6 bases). This CDR3 has 13 amino acids. Germline CDR1 LGHNA, CDR2 YSLEER. Trimming removed 2 bases at V and 3 bases at J, with 7 bases between. In DNA, the CDR3 is TGCGCCAGCAGCCAACACAGGGAAGAGACCCAGTACTTC. Its translation: CASSQHREETQYF.